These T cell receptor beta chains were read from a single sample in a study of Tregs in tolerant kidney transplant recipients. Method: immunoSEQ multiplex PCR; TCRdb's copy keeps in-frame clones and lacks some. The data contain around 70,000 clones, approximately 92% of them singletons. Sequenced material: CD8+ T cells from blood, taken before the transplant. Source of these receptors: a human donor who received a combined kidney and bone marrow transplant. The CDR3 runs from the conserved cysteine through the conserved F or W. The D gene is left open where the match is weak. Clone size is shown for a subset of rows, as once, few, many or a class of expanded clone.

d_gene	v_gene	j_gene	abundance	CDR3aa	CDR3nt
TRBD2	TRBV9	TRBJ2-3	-	CASSAAAGGTDTQYF	TGTGCCAGCAGCGCAGCCGCGGGAGGCACAGATACGCAGTATTTT
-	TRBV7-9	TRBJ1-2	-	CASSLDSYRYTF	TGTGCCAGCAGCTTAGACAGTTACCGCTACACCTTC
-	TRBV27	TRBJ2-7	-	CASGNGGSYEQYF	TGTGCCTCCGGTAACGGGGGCTCCTACGAGCAGTACTTC
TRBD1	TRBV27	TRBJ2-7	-	CASSPTGGGGYEQYF	TGTGCCAGCAGCCCAACAGGGGGAGGTGGGTACGAGCAGTACTTC
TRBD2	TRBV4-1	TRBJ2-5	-	CASSRGLAGVEGKETQYF	TGCGCCAGCAGCCGGGGACTAGCGGGTGTTGAAGGAAAAGAGACCCAGTACTTC
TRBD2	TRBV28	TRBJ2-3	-	CASSSPGLAGFTDTQYF	TGTGCCAGCAGTTCTCCCGGACTAGCGGGCTTCACAGATACGCAGTATTTT
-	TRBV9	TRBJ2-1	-	CASSEGDLEQFF	TGTGCCAGCAGCGAGGGGGATCTAGAACAGTTCTTC
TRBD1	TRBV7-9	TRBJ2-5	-	CASSLAGSGQGEETQYF	TGTGCCAGCAGCTTAGCGGGGTCGGGACAGGGGGAAGAGACCCAGTACTTC
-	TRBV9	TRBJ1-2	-	CASSSLGPGGYTF	TGTGCCAGCAGCTCCTTAGGCCCGGGGGGCTACACCTTC
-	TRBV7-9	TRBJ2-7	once	CASSSFSYEQYF	TGTGCCAGCAGCTCGTTCTCCTACGAGCAGTACTTC
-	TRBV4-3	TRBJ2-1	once	CASSPGGRVQFF	TGCGCCAGCAGCCCCGGAGGGCGGGTGCAGTTCTTC
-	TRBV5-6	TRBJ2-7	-	CASSLQGSFYEQYF	TGTGCCAGCAGCTTGCAGGGGAGCTTCTACGAGCAGTACTTC
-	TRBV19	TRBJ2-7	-	CASSIYSSSYEQYF	TGTGCCAGTAGTATCTACAGCAGCTCCTACGAGCAGTACTTC
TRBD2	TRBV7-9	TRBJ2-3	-	CASSPPVGLANMYTDTQYF	TGTGCCAGCAGCCCACCGGTGGGACTAGCCAATATGTACACAGATACGCAGTATTTT
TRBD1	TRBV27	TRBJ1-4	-	CASSYQGVEKLFF	TGTGCCAGCAGTTACCAGGGGGTCGAAAAACTGTTTTTT
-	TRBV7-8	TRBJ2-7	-	CASSGEIGGARYEQYF	TGTGCCAGCAGCGGAGAAATAGGGGGGGCCCGCTACGAGCAGTACTTC
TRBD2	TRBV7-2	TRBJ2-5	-	CASSPPLDVGGRLETQYF	TGTGCCAGCAGCCCCCCGCTGGATGTGGGAGGGCGTCTTGAGACCCAGTACTTC
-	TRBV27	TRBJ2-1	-	CASSLNSGNEQFF	TGTGCCAGCAGTTTAAATAGCGGCAATGAGCAGTTCTTC
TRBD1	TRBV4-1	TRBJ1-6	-	CASSQGGQGINSPLHF	TGCGCCAGCAGCCAAGGGGGACAGGGGATTAATTCCCCCCTCCACTTT
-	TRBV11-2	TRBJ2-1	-	CASSLGTTGIYYNEQFF	TGTGCCAGCAGCTTAGGTACCACAGGGATATACTACAATGAGCAGTTCTTC
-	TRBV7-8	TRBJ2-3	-	CASSPPGSPDTQYF	TGTGCCAGCAGCCCCCCCGGGTCGCCCGATACGCAGTATTTT
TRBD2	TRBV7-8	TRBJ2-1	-	CASSLGGGINNEQFF	TGTGCCAGCAGCTTAGGCGGGGGGATCAACAATGAGCAGTTCTTC
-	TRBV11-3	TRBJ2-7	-	CASSLDISDYEQYF	TGTGCCAGCAGCTTAGATATTTCAGACTACGAGCAGTACTTC
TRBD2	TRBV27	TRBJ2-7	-	CASSWTSGSYGQYF	TGTGCCAGCAGCTGGACTAGCGGATCCTACGGGCAGTACTTC
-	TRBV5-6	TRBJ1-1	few	CASSLGSGMNTEAFF	TGTGCCAGCAGCTTGGGTTCAGGGATGAACACTGAAGCTTTCTTT
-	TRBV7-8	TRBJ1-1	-	CASRMGGQNTEAFF	TGTGCCAGCAGGATGGGGGGGCAGAACACTGAAGCTTTCTTT
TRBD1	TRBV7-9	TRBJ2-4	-	CASSFSGTENIQYF	TGTGCCAGCAGCTTTTCCGGGACAGAAAACATTCAGTACTTC
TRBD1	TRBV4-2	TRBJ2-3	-	CASSQDRTGGTDTQYF	TGTGCCAGCAGCCAAGATAGAACAGGGGGAACAGATACGCAGTATTTT
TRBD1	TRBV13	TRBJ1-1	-	CASSTGQGAFF	TGTGCCAGCAGCACAGGACAGGGAGCTTTCTTT
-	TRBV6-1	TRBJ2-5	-	CASMPGAGETQYF	TGTGCCAGCATGCCTGGGGCTGGGGAGACCCAGTACTTC
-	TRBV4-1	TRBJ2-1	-	CASSQMPLRRSSYNEQFF	TGCGCCAGCAGCCAGATGCCCCTTCGTAGGAGCTCCTACAATGAGCAGTTCTTC
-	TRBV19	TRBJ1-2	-	CASSIPPTANYGYTF	TGTGCCAGTAGTATCCCCCCCACGGCTAACTATGGCTACACCTTC
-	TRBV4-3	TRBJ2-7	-	CASSQWYQGLGEQYF	TGCGCCAGCAGCCAATGGTACCAGGGCCTGGGGGAGCAGTACTTC
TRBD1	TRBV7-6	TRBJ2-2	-	CASSSSRDRGRAGELFF	TGTGCCAGCAGCTCCTCCCGGGACAGGGGGCGGGCCGGGGAGCTGTTTTTT
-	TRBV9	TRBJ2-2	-	CASSDSRTRNTGELFF	TGTGCCAGCAGCGACAGTCGGACAAGGAACACCGGGGAGCTGTTTTTT
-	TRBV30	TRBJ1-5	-	CAWSLDSVPPSNQPQHF	TGTGCCTGGAGTCTCGACAGCGTTCCCCCTAGCAATCAGCCCCAGCATTTT
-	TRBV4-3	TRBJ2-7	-	CASSQEIGTGYSYEQYF	TGCGCCAGCAGCCAAGAAATCGGAACAGGATACTCCTACGAGCAGTACTTC
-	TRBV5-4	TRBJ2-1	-	CASSAPASAKWNEQFF	TGTGCCAGCAGCGCCCCGGCTAGCGCGAAGTGGAATGAGCAGTTCTTC
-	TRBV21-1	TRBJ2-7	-	CASRRQGSYEQYF	TGTGCCAGCAGAAGACAGGGATCCTACGAGCAGTACTTC
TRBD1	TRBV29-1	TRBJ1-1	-	CSVEGETGGYAFF	TGCAGCGTTGAAGGGGAGACAGGGGGTTACGCTTTCTTT
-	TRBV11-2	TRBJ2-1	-	CASSSGLRSSYNEQFF	TGTGCCAGCAGCTCTGGACTACGGAGCTCCTACAATGAGCAGTTCTTC
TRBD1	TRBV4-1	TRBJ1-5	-	CASSPRTGDQPQHF	TGCGCCAGCAGCCCCCGGACAGGGGATCAGCCCCAGCATTTT
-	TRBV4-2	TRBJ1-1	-	CASSLGTTEAFF	TGTGCCAGCAGCCTTGGGACAACCGAAGCTTTCTTT
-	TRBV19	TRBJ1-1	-	CASSIGEGRGDTEAFF	TGTGCCAGTAGTATAGGAGAGGGGAGGGGTGACACTGAAGCTTTCTTT
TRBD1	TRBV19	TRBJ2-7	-	CASSITSGTGPYEQYF	TGTGCCAGTAGTATAACATCCGGGACAGGTCCCTACGAGCAGTACTTC
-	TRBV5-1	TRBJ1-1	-	CASSLAGVGDTEAFF	TGCGCCAGCAGCTTGGCAGGGGTGGGTGATACTGAAGCTTTCTTT
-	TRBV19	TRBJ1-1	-	CASSPTGNTEAFF	TGTGCCAGTAGCCCGACAGGGAACACTGAAGCTTTCTTT
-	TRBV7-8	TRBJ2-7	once	CASSLERNEQYF	TGTGCCAGCAGCTTAGAGCGGAACGAGCAGTACTTC
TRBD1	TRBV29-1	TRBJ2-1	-	CSVGNGQGEEFF	TGCAGCGTTGGGAATGGACAGGGTGAGGAGTTCTTC
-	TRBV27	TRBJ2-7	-	CASSPEAVAYEQYF	TGTGCCAGCAGTCCCGAGGCCGTAGCCTACGAGCAGTACTTC
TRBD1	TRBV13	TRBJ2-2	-	CASSAQGAFTGELFF	TGTGCCAGCAGCGCCCAGGGGGCCTTTACCGGGGAGCTGTTTTTT
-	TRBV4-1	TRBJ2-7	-	CASSQGALGESEQYF	TGCGCCAGCAGCCAAGGAGCCCTCGGGGAGTCCGAGCAGTACTTC
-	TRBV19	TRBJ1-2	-	CASSTPTGYGYTF	TGTGCCAGTAGTACCCCGACAGGATATGGCTACACCTTC
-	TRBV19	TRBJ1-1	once	CASSTYTNTEAFF	TGTGCCAGTAGTACATACACGAACACTGAAGCTTTCTTT